These T cell receptor beta chains were read from a single sample in a study of shared clonotypes between healthy human individuals. The data were produced by immunoSEQ multiplex PCR, yet TCRdb's version contains in-frame clones alone and is incomplete. Here the sample spans roughly 2 million clones, approximately 94% being singletons. The material sequenced was naive CD8+ T cells sorted from blood. These receptors were obtained from a man between 18 and 29 years old in good health. CDR3s include the opening cysteine and the closing phenylalanine or tryptophan. D genes are given only for firm matches. The listing skips clone size in some rows; elsewhere it reads once, few, many or a size class.

d_call,v_call,j_call,clone_size,cdr3_aa,cdr3_nt
-,TRBV27,TRBJ2-1,-,CASSWGGFWYNEQFF,TGTGCCAGCAGTTGGGGCGGTTTTTGGTACAATGAGCAGTTCTTC
TRBD1,TRBV5-4,TRBJ1-6,-,CAKPGQGNSPLHF,TGTGCCAAACCGGGACAGGGAAATTCACCCCTCCACTTT
-,TRBV6-1,TRBJ2-7,-,CASNSGTLAYEQYF,TGTGCCAGCAACTCCGGGACACTTGCCTACGAGCAGTACTTC
-,TRBV7-8,TRBJ2-7,-,CASSNYDRAGGYEQYF,TGTGCCAGCAGCAACTATGACAGGGCGGGGGGCTACGAGCAGTACTTC
-,TRBV6-5,TRBJ1-2,-,CASSYREGIGVEGYTF,TGTGCCAGCAGTTATAGGGAGGGGATCGGAGTGGAGGGCTACACCTTC
-,TRBV27,TRBJ1-6,-,CASSRGLGNSPLHF,TGTGCCAGCAGCCGGGGGCTCGGAAATTCACCCCTCCACTTT
-,TRBV10-2,TRBJ1-1,once,CASIEYPGPMNTEAFF,TGCGCCAGCATCGAGTATCCGGGGCCAATGAACACTGAAGCTTTCTTT
-,TRBV6-5,TRBJ2-3,-,CASGGHSTDTQYF,TGTGCCAGCGGGGGGCATAGCACAGATACGCAGTATTTT
-,TRBV4-1,TRBJ2-7,-,CASSLSGQASNSYEQYF,TGCGCCAGCAGCTTAAGTGGCCAGGCCTCGAACTCCTACGAGCAGTACTTC
TRBD1,TRBV11-2,TRBJ2-7,-,CASSLGPGGGEQYF,TGTGCCAGCAGTTTAGGGCCAGGGGGCGGCGAGCAGTACTTC
-,TRBV6-1,TRBJ2-7,-,CASSPSGPSYEQYF,TGTGCCAGCAGCCCGTCGGGGCCCTCCTACGAGCAGTACTTC
-,TRBV10-2,TRBJ1-2,-,CASSPGIYYGYTF,TGCGCCAGCAGTCCCGGGATCTACTATGGCTACACCTTC
-,TRBV15,TRBJ2-7,-,CATSDLAGAYEQYF,TGTGCCACCAGCGACCTGGCAGGGGCCTACGAGCAGTACTTC
TRBD2,TRBV4-1,TRBJ2-7,-,CASSHASSGNEQYF,TGCGCCAGCAGCCACGCTTCTAGCGGGAACGAGCAGTACTTC
TRBD1,TRBV30,TRBJ1-4,once,CAWEATGATNEKLFF,TGTGCCTGGGAAGCGACAGGGGCAACTAATGAAAAACTGTTTTTT
-,TRBV7-8,TRBJ2-2,-,CASSPKGRYDTGELFF,TGTGCCAGCAGCCCAAAAGGGAGGTACGACACCGGGGAGCTGTTTTTT
TRBD1,TRBV9,TRBJ2-7,-,CASSSGQTYEQYF,TGTGCCAGCAGCTCGGGACAGACCTACGAGCAGTACTTC
-,TRBV10-1,TRBJ1-1,-,CASSSRQADTEAFF,TGCGCCAGCAGCAGTCGACAGGCGGACACTGAAGCTTTCTTT